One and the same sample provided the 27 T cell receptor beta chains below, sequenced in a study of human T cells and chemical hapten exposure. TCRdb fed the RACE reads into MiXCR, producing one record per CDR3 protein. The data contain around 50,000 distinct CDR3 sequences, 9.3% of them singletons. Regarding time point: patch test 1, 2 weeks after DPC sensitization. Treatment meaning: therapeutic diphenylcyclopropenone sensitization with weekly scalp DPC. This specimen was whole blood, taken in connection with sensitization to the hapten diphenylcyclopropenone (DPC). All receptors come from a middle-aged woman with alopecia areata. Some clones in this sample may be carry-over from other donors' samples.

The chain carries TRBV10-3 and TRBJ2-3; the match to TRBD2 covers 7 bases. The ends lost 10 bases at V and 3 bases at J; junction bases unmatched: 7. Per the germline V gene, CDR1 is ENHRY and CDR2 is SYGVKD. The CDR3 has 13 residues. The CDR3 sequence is CATQAGSTDTQYF. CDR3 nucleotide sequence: TGTGCCACCCAAGCGGGATCAACAGATACGCAGTATTTT.

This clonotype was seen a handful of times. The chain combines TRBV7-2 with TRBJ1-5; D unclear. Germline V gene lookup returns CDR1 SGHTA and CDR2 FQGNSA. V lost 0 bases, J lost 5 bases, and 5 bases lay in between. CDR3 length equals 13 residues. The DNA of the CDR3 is TGTGCCAGCAGCTTAGCTCCGGATCAGCCCCAGCATTTT. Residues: CASSLAPDQPQHF.

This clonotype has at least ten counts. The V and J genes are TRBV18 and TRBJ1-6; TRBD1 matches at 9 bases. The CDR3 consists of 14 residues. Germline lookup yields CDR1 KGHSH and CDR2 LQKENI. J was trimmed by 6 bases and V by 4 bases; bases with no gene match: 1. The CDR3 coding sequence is TGTGCCAGCTCACAACAGGGGGCTAATTCACCCCTCCACTTT. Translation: CASSQQGANSPLHF.

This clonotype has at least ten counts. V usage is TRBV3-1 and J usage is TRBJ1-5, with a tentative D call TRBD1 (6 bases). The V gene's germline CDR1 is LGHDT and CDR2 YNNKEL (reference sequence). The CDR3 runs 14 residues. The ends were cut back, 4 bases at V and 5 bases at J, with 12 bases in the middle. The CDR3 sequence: CASSPGAGYQPQHF. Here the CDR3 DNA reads TGTGCCAGCAGCCCAGGGGCCGGTTATCAGCCCCAGCATTTT.

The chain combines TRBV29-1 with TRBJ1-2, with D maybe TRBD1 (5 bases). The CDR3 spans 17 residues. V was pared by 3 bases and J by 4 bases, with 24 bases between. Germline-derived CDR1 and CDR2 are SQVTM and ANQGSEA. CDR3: CSVEGPEQGPKIYGYTF. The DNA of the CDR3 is TGCAGCGTTGAGGGCCCGGAGCAGGGCCCCAAGATCTATGGCTACACCTTC.

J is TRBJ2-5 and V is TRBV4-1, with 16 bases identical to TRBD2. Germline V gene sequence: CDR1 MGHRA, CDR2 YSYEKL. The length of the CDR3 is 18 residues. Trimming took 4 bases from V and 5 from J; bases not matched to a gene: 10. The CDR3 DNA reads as TGCGCCAGCAGCCCTCCCGGGACTAGCGGGGGGGCTTTGGAGACCCAGTACTTC. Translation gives CASSPPGTSGGALETQYF.

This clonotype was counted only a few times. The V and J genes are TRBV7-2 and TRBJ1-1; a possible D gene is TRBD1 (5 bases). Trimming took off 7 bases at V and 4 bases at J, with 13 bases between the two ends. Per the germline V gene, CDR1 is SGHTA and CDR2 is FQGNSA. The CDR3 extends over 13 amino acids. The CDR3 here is CASIPSGGTEAFF. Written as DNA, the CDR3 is TGTGCCAGCATCCCCAGTGGGGGCACTGAAGCTTTCTTT.

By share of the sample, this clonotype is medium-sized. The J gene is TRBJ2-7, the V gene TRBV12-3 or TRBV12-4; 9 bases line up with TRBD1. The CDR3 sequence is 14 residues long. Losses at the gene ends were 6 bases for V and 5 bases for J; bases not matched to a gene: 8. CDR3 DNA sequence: TGTGCCAGCAGACGCGGACAGGGGTGGCACGAGCAGTACTTC. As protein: CASRRGQGWHEQYF.

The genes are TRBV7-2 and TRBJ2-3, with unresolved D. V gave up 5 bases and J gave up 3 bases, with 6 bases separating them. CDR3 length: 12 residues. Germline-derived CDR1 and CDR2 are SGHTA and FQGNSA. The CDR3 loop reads CASSPPTDTQYF. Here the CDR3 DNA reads TGTGCCAGCAGCCCCCCGACAGATACGCAGTATTTT.

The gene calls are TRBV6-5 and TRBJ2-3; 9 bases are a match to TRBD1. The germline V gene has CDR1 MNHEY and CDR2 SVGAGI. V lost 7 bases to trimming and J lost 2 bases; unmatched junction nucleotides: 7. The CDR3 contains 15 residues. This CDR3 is CASTRTGAFTDTQYF. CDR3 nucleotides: TGTGCCAGCACCCGGACAGGGGCTTTCACAGATACGCAGTATTTT.

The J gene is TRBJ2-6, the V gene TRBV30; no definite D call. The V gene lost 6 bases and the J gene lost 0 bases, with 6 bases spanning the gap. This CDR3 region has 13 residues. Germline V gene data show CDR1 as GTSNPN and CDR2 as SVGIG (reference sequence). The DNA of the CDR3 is TGTGCCTGTGACACCTCTGGGGCCAACGTCCTGACTTTC. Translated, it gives CACDTSGANVLTF.

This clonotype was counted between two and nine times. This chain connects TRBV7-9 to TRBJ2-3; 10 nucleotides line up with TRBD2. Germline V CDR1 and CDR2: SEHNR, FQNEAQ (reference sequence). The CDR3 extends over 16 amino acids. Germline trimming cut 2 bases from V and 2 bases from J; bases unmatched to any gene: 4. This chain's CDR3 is CASSLWLAGATDTQYF. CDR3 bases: TGTGCCAGCAGCTTATGGCTAGCGGGGGCCACAGATACGCAGTATTTT. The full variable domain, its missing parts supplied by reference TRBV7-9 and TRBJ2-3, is DTGVSQNPRHKITKRGQNVTFRCDPISEHNRLYWYRQTLGQGPEFLTYFQNEAQLEKSRLLSDRFSAERPKGSFSTLEIQRTEQGDSAMYLCASSLWLAGATDTQYFGPGTRLTVL.

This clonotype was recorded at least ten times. As DNA, the CDR3 is TGTGCCAGCAGTGAAACAGGGGCAACTAATGAAAAACTGTTTTTT. Translation: CASSETGATNEKLFF. The rearrangement joins TRBV25-1 to TRBJ1-4; TRBD1 agrees at 7 bases. The V gene end was trimmed by 2 bases and the J gene end by 0 bases; junction bases not matched to a gene: 0. The CDR3 consists of 15 residues. CDR1 and CDR2 from the germline V gene are MGHDK and SYGVNS.

The CDR3 region has the DNA TGCAGCGCCGGATTGACAGGGTCCTACGAGCAGTACTTC. Translating it yields CSAGLTGSYEQYF. This chain connects TRBV29-1 to TRBJ2-7, with 7 bases lining up with TRBD1. The CDR3 has 13 amino acids. V lost 7 bases to trimming and J lost 1 base; unmatched junction nucleotides: 7. Germline loops: CDR1 SQVTM, CDR2 ANQGSEA.

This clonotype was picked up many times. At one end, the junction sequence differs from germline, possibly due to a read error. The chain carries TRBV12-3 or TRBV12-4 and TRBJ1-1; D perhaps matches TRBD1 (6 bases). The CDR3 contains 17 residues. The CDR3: CASSLGLRRQENTEAFF. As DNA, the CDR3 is TGTGCCAGCAGCTTAGGACTCCGACGACAGGAGAACACTGAAGCTTTCTTT.

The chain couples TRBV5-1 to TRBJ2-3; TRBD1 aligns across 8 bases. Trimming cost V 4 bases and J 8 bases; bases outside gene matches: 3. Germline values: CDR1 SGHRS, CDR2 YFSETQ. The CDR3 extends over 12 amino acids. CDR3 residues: CASSQTGGTQYF. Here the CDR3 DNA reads TGCGCCAGCAGCCAAACAGGGGGTACGCAGTATTTT.

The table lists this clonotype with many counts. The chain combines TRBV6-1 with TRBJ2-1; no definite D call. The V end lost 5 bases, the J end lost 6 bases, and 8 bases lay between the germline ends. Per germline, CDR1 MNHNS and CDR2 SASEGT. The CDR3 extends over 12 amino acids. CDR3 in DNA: TGTGCCAGCAGTCTGACACTCAATGAGCAGTTCTTC. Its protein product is CASSLTLNEQFF.

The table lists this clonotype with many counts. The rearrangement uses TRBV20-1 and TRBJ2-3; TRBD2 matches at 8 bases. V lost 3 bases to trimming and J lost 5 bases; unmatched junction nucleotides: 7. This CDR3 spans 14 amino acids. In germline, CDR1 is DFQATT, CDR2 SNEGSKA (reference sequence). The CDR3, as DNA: TGCAGTGCTAGCGATTATAGCGGGGTAGATACGCAGTATTTT. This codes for CSASDYSGVDTQYF.

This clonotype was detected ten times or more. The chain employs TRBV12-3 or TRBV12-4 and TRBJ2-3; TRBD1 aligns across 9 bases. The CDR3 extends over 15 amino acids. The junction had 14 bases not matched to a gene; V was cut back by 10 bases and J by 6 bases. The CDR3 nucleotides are TGTGCCACCCGCCATACCGGGACAGGGAGCGATACGCAGTATTTT. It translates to CATRHTGTGSDTQYF.

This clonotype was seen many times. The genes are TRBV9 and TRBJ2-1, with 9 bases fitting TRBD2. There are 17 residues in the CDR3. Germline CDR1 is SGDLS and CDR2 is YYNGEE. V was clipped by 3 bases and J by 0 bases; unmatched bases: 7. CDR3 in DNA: TGTGCCAGCAGCGCAACTATAGCGGGGGCCTCCTACAATGAGCAGTTCTTC. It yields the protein CASSATIAGASYNEQFF.

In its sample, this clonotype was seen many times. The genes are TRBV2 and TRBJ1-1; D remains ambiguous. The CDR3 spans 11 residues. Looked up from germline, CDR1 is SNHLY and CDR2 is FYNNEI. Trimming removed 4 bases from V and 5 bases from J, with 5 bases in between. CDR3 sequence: CASSVGTEAFF. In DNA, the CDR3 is TGTGCCAGCAGTGTGGGTACTGAAGCTTTCTTT.

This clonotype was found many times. The CDR3, as DNA: TGTGCCAGCAGCTTGGGCCCCCGGGGGTACACTGAAGCTTTCTTT. It is translated as CASSLGPRGYTEAFF. This rearrangement joins TRBV5-4 to TRBJ1-1; tentatively, D is TRBD1 (5 bases). The ends were cut back, 0 bases at V and 3 bases at J, with 12 bases in the middle. The CDR3 contains 15 residues. CDR1 and CDR2 from the germline V gene are SGHNT and YYREEE (reference sequence).

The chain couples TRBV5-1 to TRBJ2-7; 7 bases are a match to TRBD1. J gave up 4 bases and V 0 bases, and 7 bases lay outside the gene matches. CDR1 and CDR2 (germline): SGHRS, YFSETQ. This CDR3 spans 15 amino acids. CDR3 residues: CASSLDGQEGYEQYF. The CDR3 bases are TGCGCCAGCAGCTTGGACGGACAGGAAGGGTACGAGCAGTACTTC. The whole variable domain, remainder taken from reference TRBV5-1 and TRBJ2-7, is KAGVTQTPRYLIKTRGQQVTLSCSPISGHRSVSWYQQTPGQGLQFLFEYFSETQRNKGNFPGRFSGRQFSNSRSEMNVSTLELGDSALYLCASSLDGQEGYEQYFGPGTRLTVT.

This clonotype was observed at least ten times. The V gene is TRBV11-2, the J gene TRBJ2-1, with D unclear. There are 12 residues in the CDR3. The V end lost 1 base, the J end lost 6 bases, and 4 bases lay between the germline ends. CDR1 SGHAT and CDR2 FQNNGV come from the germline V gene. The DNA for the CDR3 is TGTGCCAGCAGCTTAGTTCGCAATGAGCAGTTCTTC. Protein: CASSLVRNEQFF.

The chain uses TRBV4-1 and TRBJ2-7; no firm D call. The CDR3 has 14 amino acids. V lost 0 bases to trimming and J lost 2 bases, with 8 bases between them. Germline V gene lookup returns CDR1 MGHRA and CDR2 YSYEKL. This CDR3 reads CASSQDESPYEQYF. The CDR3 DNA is TGCGCCAGCAGCCAAGATGAGTCTCCCTACGAGCAGTACTTC.

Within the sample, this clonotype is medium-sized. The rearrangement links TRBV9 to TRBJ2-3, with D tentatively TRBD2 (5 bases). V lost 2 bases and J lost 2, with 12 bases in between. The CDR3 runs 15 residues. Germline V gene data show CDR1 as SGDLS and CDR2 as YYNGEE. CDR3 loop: CASSVEDFLTDTQYF. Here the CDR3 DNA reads TGTGCCAGCAGCGTCGAGGACTTCCTCACAGATACGCAGTATTTT.

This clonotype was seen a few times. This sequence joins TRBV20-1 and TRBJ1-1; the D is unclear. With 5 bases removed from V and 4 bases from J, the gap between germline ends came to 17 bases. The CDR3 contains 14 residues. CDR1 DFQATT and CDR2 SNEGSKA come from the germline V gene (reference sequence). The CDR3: CSARTQRGGTEAFF. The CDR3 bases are TGCAGTGCTCGGACGCAACGGGGAGGCACTGAAGCTTTCTTT.